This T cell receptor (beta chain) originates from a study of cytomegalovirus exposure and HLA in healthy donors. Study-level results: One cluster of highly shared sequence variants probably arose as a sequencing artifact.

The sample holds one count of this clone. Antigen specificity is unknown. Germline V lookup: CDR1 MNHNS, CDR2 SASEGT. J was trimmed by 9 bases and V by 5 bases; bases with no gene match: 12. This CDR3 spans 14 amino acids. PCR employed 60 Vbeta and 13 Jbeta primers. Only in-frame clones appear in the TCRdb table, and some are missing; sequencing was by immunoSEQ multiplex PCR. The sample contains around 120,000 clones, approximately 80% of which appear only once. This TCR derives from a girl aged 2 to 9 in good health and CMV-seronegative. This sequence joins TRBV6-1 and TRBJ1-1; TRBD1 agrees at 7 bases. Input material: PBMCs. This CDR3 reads CASSQFRDSPKAFF. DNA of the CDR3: TGTGCCAGCAGTCAATTCCGGGACAGTCCAAAAGCTTTCTTT.